This TCR beta chain was documented in a study of molecular identifiers for immune sequencing clone quantification. Listed TCR primers and previously described methods were used for bulk TCR libraries. TCRdb processed the PCR reads anew with MiXCR; each CDR3 protein has one entry. The table shows around 480,000 distinct CDR3 sequences, with roughly a fifth occurring only once. The CDR3 is made up of 17 amino acids. The J segment lost 3 bases and the V segment lost 4 bases, leaving 12 bases of the junction unmatched. In germline, CDR1 is LGHNA, CDR2 YSLEER. Researchers sorted naive CD8 T cells as cells that were CD8+CD4-CCR7+CD45RA+. About this clonotype: Its specificity is not known. Since a much larger clone is just one base distant, this may be a read error.

Study-wide results and caveats: Under 1% of molecules in naive cells, but over 98% of effector molecules, belonged to clones above 20 RNA copies. A single cell's spiked Jurkat TCR RNA was reportedly detectable among about a million naive cells.

The sequenced sample was naive CD8+ T cells from blood, with Jurkat cell RNA spiked in. The subset: FACS-sorted CD8+CD4-CCR7+CD45RA+ naive T cells. The source of this sequence is a human donor in good health. Some libraries in this study had Jurkat cell RNA spiked in. The chain joins TRBV4-3 to TRBJ2-3, with 8 bases matching TRBD2. Written as DNA, the CDR3 is TGCGCCAGCAGCCGAGATTTGCTAGCGGGTTATACAGATACGCAGTATTTT. Protein: CASSRDLLAGYTDTQYF.